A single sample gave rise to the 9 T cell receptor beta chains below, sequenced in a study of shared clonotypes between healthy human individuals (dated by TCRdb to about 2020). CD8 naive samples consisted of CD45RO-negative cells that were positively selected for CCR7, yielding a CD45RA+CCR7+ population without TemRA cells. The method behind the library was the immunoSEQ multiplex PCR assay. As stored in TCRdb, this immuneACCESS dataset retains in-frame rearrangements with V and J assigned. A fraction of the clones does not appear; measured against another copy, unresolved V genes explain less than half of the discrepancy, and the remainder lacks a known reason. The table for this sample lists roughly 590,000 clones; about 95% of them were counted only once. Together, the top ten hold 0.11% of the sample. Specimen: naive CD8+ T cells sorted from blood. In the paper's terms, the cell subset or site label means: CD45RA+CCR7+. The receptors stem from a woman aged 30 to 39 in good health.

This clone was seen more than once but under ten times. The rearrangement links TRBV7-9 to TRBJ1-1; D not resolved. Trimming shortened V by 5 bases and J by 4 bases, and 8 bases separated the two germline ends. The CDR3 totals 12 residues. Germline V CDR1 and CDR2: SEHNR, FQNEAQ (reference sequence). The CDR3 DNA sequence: TGTGCCAGCAGCCATCGAGGCACTGAAGCTTTCTTT. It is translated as CASSHRGTEAFF.

CDR3 sequence: CASSLQLAGVLPEQYF. CDR3 DNA: TGTGCCAGCAGCTTACAACTAGCGGGAGTCTTACCCGAGCAGTACTTC. This rearrangement joins TRBV11-2 to TRBJ2-7, with TRBD2 matching over 11 bases. V was clipped by 2 bases and J by 6 bases; unmatched bases: 9. Germline V gene data show CDR1 as SGHAT and CDR2 as FQNNGV. This CDR3 is built from 16 residues. Variable domain in full (rest from reference TRBV11-2 and TRBJ2-7): EAGVAQSPRYKIIEKRQSVAFWCNPISGHATLYWYQQILGQGPKLLIQFQNNGVVDDSQLPKDRFSAERLKGVDSTLKIQPAKLEDSAVYLCASSLQLAGVLPEQYFGPGTRLTVT.

The CDR3 coding sequence is TGTGCCTGGACAGGGGGAGATTATGGCTACACCTTC. This gives the protein CAWTGGDYGYTF. This rearrangement joins TRBV30 to TRBJ1-2; TRBD1 agrees at 7 bases. Trimming cost V 4 bases and J 5 bases; bases outside gene matches: 4. The CDR3 covers 12 residues. Germline loops: CDR1 GTSNPN, CDR2 SVGIG (reference sequence).

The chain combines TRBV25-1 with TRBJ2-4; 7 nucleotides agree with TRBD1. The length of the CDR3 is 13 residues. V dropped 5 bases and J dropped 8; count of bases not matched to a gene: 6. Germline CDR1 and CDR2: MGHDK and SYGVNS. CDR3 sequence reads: CASSPDQGDIQYF. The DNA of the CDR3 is TGTGCCAGCAGTCCCGACCAGGGGGACATTCAGTACTTC.

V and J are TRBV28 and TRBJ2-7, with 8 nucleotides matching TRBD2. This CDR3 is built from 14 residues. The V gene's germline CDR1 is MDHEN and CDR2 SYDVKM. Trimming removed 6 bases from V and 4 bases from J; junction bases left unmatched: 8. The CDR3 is CASRSGSSNYEQYF. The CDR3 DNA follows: TGTGCCAGCAGGAGCGGGAGTTCTAATTACGAGCAGTACTTC. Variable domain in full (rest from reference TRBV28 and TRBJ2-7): DVKVTQSSRYLVKRTGEKVFLECVQDMDHENMFWYRQDPGLGLRLIYFSYDVKMKEKGDIPEGYSVSREKKERFSLILESASTNQTSMYLCASRSGSSNYEQYFGPGTRLTVT.

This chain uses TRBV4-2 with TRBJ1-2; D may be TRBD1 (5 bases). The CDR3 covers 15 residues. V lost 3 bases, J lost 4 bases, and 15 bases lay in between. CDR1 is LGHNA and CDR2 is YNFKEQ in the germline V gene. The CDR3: CASSQRAGPSYGYTF. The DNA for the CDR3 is TGTGCCAGCAGCCAGCGCGCGGGGCCTTCCTATGGCTACACCTTC.

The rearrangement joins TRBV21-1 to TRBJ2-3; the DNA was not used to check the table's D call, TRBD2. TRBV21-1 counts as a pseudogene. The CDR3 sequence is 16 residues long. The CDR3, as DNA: TGTGCCAGCAGGGAACGTGTAGCAGTCATGCAAGATACGCAGTATTTT. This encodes CASRERVAVMQDTQYF.

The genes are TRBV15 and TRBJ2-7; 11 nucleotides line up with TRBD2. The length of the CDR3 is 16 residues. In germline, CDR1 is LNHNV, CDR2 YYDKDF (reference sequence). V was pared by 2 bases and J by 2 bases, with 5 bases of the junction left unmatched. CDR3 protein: CATSRIPGLAAYEQYF. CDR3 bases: TGTGCCACCAGCAGAATTCCGGGACTAGCGGCCTACGAGCAGTACTTC.

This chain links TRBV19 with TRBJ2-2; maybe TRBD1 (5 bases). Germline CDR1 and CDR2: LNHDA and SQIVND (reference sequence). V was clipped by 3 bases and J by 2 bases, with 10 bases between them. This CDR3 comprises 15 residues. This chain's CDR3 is CASSIWQGNTGELFF. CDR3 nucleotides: TGTGCCAGTAGTATCTGGCAGGGCAACACCGGGGAGCTGTTTTTT.